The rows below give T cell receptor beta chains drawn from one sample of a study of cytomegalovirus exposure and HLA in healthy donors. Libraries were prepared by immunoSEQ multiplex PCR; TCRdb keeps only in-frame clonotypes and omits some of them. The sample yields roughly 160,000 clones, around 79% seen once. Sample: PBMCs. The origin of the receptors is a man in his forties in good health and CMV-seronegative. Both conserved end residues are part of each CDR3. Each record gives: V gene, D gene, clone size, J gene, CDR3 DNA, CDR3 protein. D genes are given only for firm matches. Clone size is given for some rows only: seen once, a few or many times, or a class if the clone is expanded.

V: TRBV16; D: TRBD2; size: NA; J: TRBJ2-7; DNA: TGTGCCAGCAGCCAATTCGGGGGGGCAGGCGAGCAGTACTTC; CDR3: CASSQFGGAGEQYF
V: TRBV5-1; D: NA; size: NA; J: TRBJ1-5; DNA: TGCGCCAGCAGCGCGGAAGGGGCCGGCCAGCCCCAGCATTTT; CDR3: CASSAEGAGQPQHF
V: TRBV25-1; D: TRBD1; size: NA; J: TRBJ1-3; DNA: TGTGCCAGCAGTGAGTACGGGGACAGGACCATATATTTT; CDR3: CASSEYGDRTIYF
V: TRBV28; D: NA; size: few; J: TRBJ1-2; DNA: TGTGCCAGCACTCCTCCGGAGGGGAACTATGGCTACACCTTC; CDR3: CASTPPEGNYGYTF
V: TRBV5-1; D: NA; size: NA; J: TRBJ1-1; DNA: TGCGCCAGCAGCTCAGAGGGCCGGGCAGACACTGAAGCTTTCTTT; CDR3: CASSSEGRADTEAFF
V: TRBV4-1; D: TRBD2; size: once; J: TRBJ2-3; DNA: TGCGCCAGCAGCCTCGGACTAGCCCCAACTACACACCTCACAGATACGCAGTATTTT; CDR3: CASSLGLAPTTHLTDTQYF
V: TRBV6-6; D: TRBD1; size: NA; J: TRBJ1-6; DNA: TGTGCCAGCATCTCGGGACAGATTAATTCACCCCTCCACTTT; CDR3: CASISGQINSPLHF
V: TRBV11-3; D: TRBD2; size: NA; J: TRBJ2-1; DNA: TGTGCCAGCACCGCAAGTAGCGGGACATTAAATGAGCAGTTCTTC; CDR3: CASTASSGTLNEQFF
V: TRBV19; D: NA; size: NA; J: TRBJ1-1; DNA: TGTGCCAGTAGTATCAGGGGTAGGTACACTGAAGCTTTCTTT; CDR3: CASSIRGRYTEAFF
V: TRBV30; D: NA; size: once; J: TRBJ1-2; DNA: TGTGCCTGGAGTGTAAGTCAGGGAAGTGGCTACACCTTC; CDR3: CAWSVSQGSGYTF
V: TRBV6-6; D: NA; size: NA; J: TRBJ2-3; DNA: TGTGCCAGCGTCTATACAGATACGCAGTATTTT; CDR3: CASVYTDTQYF
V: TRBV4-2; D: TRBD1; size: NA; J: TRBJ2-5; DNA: TGTGCCAGCAGCCAAGGGGACAGCATCATCCAAGAGACCCAGTACTTC; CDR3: CASSQGDSIIQETQYF
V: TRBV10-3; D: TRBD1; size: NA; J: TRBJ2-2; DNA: TGTGCCACCGAACCGGGACAGGGGAGATCCAAGACCGGGGAGCTGTTTTTT; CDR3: CATEPGQGRSKTGELFF
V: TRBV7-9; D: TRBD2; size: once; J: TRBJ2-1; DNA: TGTTCCAGCAGCCCGCAGGGCGACGGCGGGAGGGCCGAGCAGTTCTTC; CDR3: CSSSPQGDGGRAEQFF
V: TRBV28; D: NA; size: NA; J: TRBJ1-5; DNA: TGTGCCAGCAGTAACGCCGCGCAGGGATACTCGCCCCAGCATTTT; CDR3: CASSNAAQGYSPQHF
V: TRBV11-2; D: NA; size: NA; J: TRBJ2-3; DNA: TGTGCCAGCAGCTTAGCGGGCGGGGCCTCTAGCACAGATACGCAGTATTTT; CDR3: CASSLAGGASSTDTQYF
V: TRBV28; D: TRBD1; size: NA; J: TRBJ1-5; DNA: TGTGCCAGCAAGGAGGGGGCCGACAATCAGCCCCAGCATTTT; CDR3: CASKEGADNQPQHF
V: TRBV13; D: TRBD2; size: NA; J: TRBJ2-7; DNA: TGTGCCAGCAGCCCCACTAGCGGGAGGGCCCCCTACGAGCAGTACTTC; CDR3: CASSPTSGRAPYEQYF